The 18 T cell receptor beta chains below come from one sample, sequenced in a study of early T cells in non-severe SARS-CoV-2 infection. MiXCR, run by TCRdb on the 5' RACE reads, gives a single entry per CDR3 protein. Among 35,000 to 45,000 distinct CDR3 sequences listed, approximately 5.9% were seen once. The source material was whole blood, sampled at baseline. The receptors come from an adult who was a healthcare worker with PCR-confirmed SARS-CoV-2 infection or an uninfected control (not recorded which).

The table lists this clonotype with a few counts. This chain uses TRBV5-1 with TRBJ2-2; 7 bases are a match to TRBD1. CDR1 SGHRS and CDR2 YFSETQ come from the germline V gene. After removal of 4 bases from V and 0 bases from J, the junction contained 3 bases not matched to a gene. CDR3 length: 15 residues. This chain's CDR3 is CASSPDRTNTGELFF. Here the CDR3 DNA reads TGCGCCAGCAGCCCGGACAGGACGAACACCGGGGAGCTGTTTTTT.

This chain links TRBV30 with TRBJ1-5; TRBD1 matches 11 bases. The CDR3 sequence is 15 residues long. V shed 3 bases and J 6 bases; nucleotides not matched to a gene: 7. From germline, CDR1 is GTSNPN and CDR2 SVGIG (reference sequence). CDR3 sequence reads: CAWSDGQGAAQPQHF. Here the CDR3 DNA reads TGTGCCTGGAGCGATGGACAGGGGGCAGCTCAGCCCCAGCATTTT.

This clonotype occurred many times. The J gene is TRBJ2-1, the V gene TRBV11-2, with TRBD1 matching over 11 bases. CDR1 is SGHAT and CDR2 is FQNNGV in the germline V gene. V lost 5 bases, J lost 1 base, and 7 bases stayed unmatched. This CDR3 comprises 17 residues. The CDR3 loop is CASSITGTGGSYNEQFF. The CDR3 DNA sequence: TGTGCCAGCAGCATAACCGGGACAGGGGGGTCCTACAATGAGCAGTTCTTC.

The table lists this clonotype with many counts. The chain joins TRBV6-2 or TRBV6-3 to TRBJ2-7, with D possibly matching TRBD2 (5 bases). Trimming cost V 2 bases and J 3 bases, with 8 bases left between them. The CDR3 has 13 amino acids. The V gene's germline CDR1 is MNHEY and CDR2 SVGEGT. The CDR3 DNA sequence: TGTGCCAGCAGTTACGAGGGAGACTACGAGCAGTACTTC. Protein sequence: CASSYEGDYEQYF.

Many counts were recorded for this clonotype. This chain uses TRBV6-6 with TRBJ1-1; TRBD1 is a possible D gene (6 bases). There are 15 residues in the CDR3. Deletions cut 9 bases from V and 3 bases from J, with 20 bases between. Germline V lookup: CDR1 MNHNY, CDR2 SVGAGI (reference sequence). In DNA, the CDR3 is TGTGCCAGTACCGCACCGGGGGGCGGAGACACTGAAGCTTTCTTT. Its protein product is CASTAPGGGDTEAFF.

The sample holds many counts of this clonotype. The chain couples TRBV2 to TRBJ2-5; D might be TRBD2 (5 bases). V lost 1 base, J lost 1 base, and 10 bases lay in between. The CDR3 has 15 amino acids. Germline values: CDR1 SNHLY, CDR2 FYNNEI. CDR3 DNA: TGTGCCAGCAGTGAAGGAGGGCTCGTCCAAGAGACCCAGTACTTC. Its translation is CASSEGGLVQETQYF.

This clonotype was counted at least ten times. The chain is built from TRBV7-3 and TRBJ2-1; 12 positions match TRBD2. J lost 10 bases, V lost 0 bases, and 4 bases had no gene match. This CDR3 spans 15 amino acids. CDR1 and CDR2 from the germline V gene are SGHTA and FQGTGA. The CDR3 spells CASSLTLTSGGEQFF. CDR3 coding DNA: TGTGCCAGCAGCTTAACGTTAACTAGCGGGGGGGAGCAGTTCTTC.

The rearrangement joins TRBV25-1 to TRBJ1-2; maybe TRBD1 (5 bases). The germline V gene has CDR1 MGHDK and CDR2 SYGVNS. Trimming took 6 bases from V and 4 from J, leaving 12 bases between them. This CDR3 is built from 13 residues. The CDR3 protein is CASRAGSPYGYTF. CDR3 nucleotide sequence: TGTGCCAGCAGAGCAGGGAGCCCCTATGGCTACACCTTC.

At least ten counts were recorded for this clonotype. The chain combines TRBV7-9 with TRBJ2-6; D uncertain. V was trimmed by 7 bases and J by 0 bases, leaving 7 bases between them. The CDR3 runs to 14 residues. Germline V gives CDR1 SEHNR, CDR2 FQNEAQ (reference sequence). CDR3 residues: CASTQFSGANVLTF. As DNA, the CDR3 is TGTGCCAGCACCCAATTCTCTGGGGCCAACGTCCTGACTTTC.

This clonotype was observed a handful of times. This chain joins TRBV9 and TRBJ2-3; maybe TRBD2 (6 bases). Trimming removed 4 bases from V and 1 base from J, with 13 bases in between. The CDR3 runs to 15 residues. Germline V gene lookup returns CDR1 SGDLS and CDR2 YYNGEE. CDR3 protein: CASSPWASGTDTQYF. The CDR3 DNA is TGTGCCAGCAGCCCTTGGGCTAGCGGCACAGATACGCAGTATTTT.

J is TRBJ1-2 and V is TRBV11-2; TRBD1 is a possible D gene (5 bases). CDR3 length: 14 residues. Germline CDR1 reads SGHAT; CDR2 reads FQNNGV. V dropped 3 bases and J dropped 2 bases, with 10 bases sitting between them. The CDR3 sequence: CASSLPQGNYGYTF. CDR3 DNA: TGTGCCAGCAGCTTGCCTCAGGGAAACTATGGCTACACCTTC.

The sample holds many counts of this clonotype. J is TRBJ2-3 and V is TRBV6-5, with 7 bases aligning to TRBD1. The CDR3 has 16 residues. Germline values: CDR1 MNHEY, CDR2 SVGAGI. After removal of 2 bases from V and 7 bases from J, the junction contained 12 bases not matched to a gene. The CDR3 nucleotides are TGTGCCAGCAGTTACACATCCCGACAGGGCGCTAATACGCAGTATTTT. Translation: CASSYTSRQGANTQYF.

This clonotype was recorded at least ten times. J is TRBJ1-5 and V is TRBV12-3 or TRBV12-4, with 8 nucleotides matching TRBD1. This CDR3 has 15 amino acids. J was trimmed by 3 bases and V by 2 bases; bases with no gene match: 3. CDR3 bases: TGTGCCAGCAGTTTAACAGGGGGGAACAATCAGCCCCAGCATTTT. The encoded protein is CASSLTGGNNQPQHF.

This clonotype came up a few times. The chain uses TRBV30 and TRBJ2-2; D is undetermined. Trimming took 2 bases from V and 0 from J, leaving 7 bases between them. The CDR3 has 14 amino acids. From germline, CDR1 is GTSNPN and CDR2 SVGIG (reference sequence). The CDR3 spells CAWSSLSNTGELFF. The CDR3 DNA follows: TGTGCCTGGAGTAGTCTTTCGAACACCGGGGAGCTGTTTTTT.

This clonotype was counted ten times or more. The CDR3 nucleotides read TGTGCCAGCAGCTCGACCCTCGCAGGGACCGGGGAGCTGTTTTTT. The encoded protein is CASSSTLAGTGELFF. The V and J genes are TRBV2 and TRBJ2-2, with D possibly being TRBD1 (5 bases). Germline V CDR1 and CDR2: SNHLY, FYNNEI. Trimming cost V 6 bases and J 5 bases, with 16 bases left between them. The CDR3 sequence is 15 residues long. Full variable domain (missing parts from reference TRBV2 and TRBJ2-2): EPEVTQTPSHQVTQMGQEVILRCVPISNHLYFYWYRQILGQKVEFLVSFYNNEISEKSEIFDDQFSVERPDGSNFTLKIRSTKLEDSAMYFCASSSTLAGTGELFFGEGSRLTVL.

This clonotype has ten or more counts. The chain employs TRBV7-2 and TRBJ2-5; D gene uncertain. V was pared by 1 base and J by 2 bases, with 8 bases between. This CDR3 has 14 amino acids. CDR1 and CDR2 (germline): SGHTA, FQGNSA. CDR3 in amino acids: CASSLVSVQETQYF. As DNA, the CDR3 is TGTGCCAGCAGCTTAGTTTCAGTTCAAGAGACCCAGTACTTC.

Ten or more counts support this clonotype. This rearrangement joins TRBV11-2 to TRBJ2-2; a weak D match, TRBD1 (6 bases). With 1 base removed from V and 3 bases from J, the gap between germline ends came to 12 bases. This CDR3 has 16 residues. The germline V gene encodes CDR1 SGHAT and CDR2 FQNNGV. In DNA form, the CDR3 reads TGTGCCAGCAGCTTAGGGTTACAGGGTTACACCGGGGAGCTGTTTTTT. This sequence encodes CASSLGLQGYTGELFF.

This clonotype was seen only a few times. The chain is built from TRBV7-9 and TRBJ2-5, with TRBD2 matching 7 bases. Trimming cost V 5 bases and J 5 bases; bases outside gene matches: 11. The germline V gene encodes CDR1 SEHNR and CDR2 FQNEAQ (reference sequence). There are 15 residues in the CDR3. Here the CDR3 reads CASSTTSAVKETQYF. As DNA, the CDR3 is TGTGCCAGCAGCACAACTAGCGCGGTGAAGGAGACCCAGTACTTC.